The rows below give T cell receptor beta chains drawn from one sample of a study of T-cell memory formation after mild COVID-19. TCRdb re-called the 5' RACE reads through MiXCR, storing one row per CDR3 protein. The repertoire holds some 440,000 distinct CDR3 sequences, with roughly 25% as singletons. Sequenced sample: PBMCs or a T cell subset sorted from them (not recorded which). All receptors derive from an adult woman who had mild COVID-19 (a few samples of this study predate the infection). Cell type and time point are not known. Both conserved end residues are part of each CDR3. A D gene is named only where the DNA matches it firmly. Expanded clones get a size class; other rows say once, few or many, or leave the size out.

abundance | j_gene | v_gene | len | d_gene | CDR3aa | CDR3nt
few | TRBJ2-7 | TRBV4-1 | 15 | - | CASSRVLDSSYEQYF | TGCGCCAGCAGCCGCGTACTGGACAGTTCCTACGAGCAGTACTTC
few | TRBJ2-4 | TRBV11-2 | 14 | TRBD2 | CASSPTIGAGGEYF | TGTGCCAGCAGCCCTACCATTGGCGCGGGAGGCGAGTACTTC
few | TRBJ2-7 | TRBV11-3 | 17 | TRBD2 | CASSLAGAAGVTYEQYF | TGTGCCAGCAGCTTAGCGGGCGCAGCGGGGGTGACCTACGAGCAGTACTTC
- | TRBJ1-1 | TRBV19 | 16 | TRBD1 | CASSTRTGGWYTEAFF | TGTGCCAGTAGTACCCGGACAGGGGGATGGTACACTGAAGCTTTCTTT
- | TRBJ2-1 | TRBV11-2 | 16 | - | CASSLRGLDSYNEQFF | TGTGCCAGCAGCTTACGGGGGCTGGACTCCTACAATGAGCAGTTCTTC
- | TRBJ2-4 | TRBV20-1 | 15 | - | CSARDGTDTKNIQYF | TGCAGTGCTAGAGATGGGACGGACACCAAAAACATTCAGTACTTC
- | TRBJ1-5 | TRBV19 | 16 | TRBD1 | CASSTWGVTGDQPQHF | TGTGCCAGTAGTACGTGGGGAGTGACAGGGGATCAGCCCCAGCATTTT
- | TRBJ2-1 | TRBV7-2 | 15 | - | CASRPRGVRNNEQFF | TGTGCCAGCAGACCTAGGGGGGTAAGAAACAATGAGCAGTTCTTC
few | TRBJ2-7 | TRBV4-1 | 13 | TRBD1 | CASSQRQGYEQYF | TGCGCCAGCAGCCAACGACAGGGCTACGAGCAGTACTTC
- | TRBJ1-3 | TRBV7-8 | 17 | - | CASSLARWKGSGNTIYF | TGTGCCAGCAGCTTAGCCCGGTGGAAGGGCTCTGGAAACACCATATATTTT
- | TRBJ2-7 | TRBV6-5 | 15 | - | CASSYRRRAYYEQYF | TGTGCCAGCAGTTATCGTCGCAGGGCCTACTACGAGCAGTACTTC
- | TRBJ2-3 | TRBV15 | 14 | TRBD2 | CATSPGLPTDTQYF | TGTGCCACGTCGCCGGGACTACCCACAGATACGCAGTATTTT
few | TRBJ2-5 | TRBV5-4 | 17 | TRBD2 | CASSPGGTSGPQETQYF | TGTGCCAGCAGCCCGGGAGGGACTAGCGGGCCACAAGAGACCCAGTACTTC
few | TRBJ2-3 | TRBV29-1 | 10 | - | CSVERGRTAF | TGCAGCGTTGAGAGGGGCAGAACCGCGTTT
- | TRBJ2-1 | TRBV24-1 | 17 | TRBD2 | CATSDARGGAPYNEQFF | TGTGCCACCAGTGACGCTCGCGGGGGGGCCCCCTACAATGAGCAGTTCTTC
- | TRBJ2-2 | TRBV7-9 | 14 | - | CASLLEVNTGELFF | TGTGCCAGCCTCCTAGAGGTGAACACCGGGGAGCTGTTTTTT
- | TRBJ2-5 | TRBV7-9 | 15 | - | CASSLEAGPAETQYF | TGTGCCAGCAGCCTAGAGGCGGGCCCGGCGGAGACCCAGTACTTC
- | TRBJ2-6 | TRBV6-6 | 18 | TRBD1 | CASRPGTGGSSGANVLTF | TGTGCCAGCAGACCCGGGACAGGGGGAAGCTCTGGGGCCAACGTCCTGACTTTC
- | TRBJ1-1 | TRBV29-1 | 14 | - | CSVTEGQSNTEAFF | TGCAGCGTTACGGAGGGTCAGTCGAACACTGAAGCTTTCTTT
many | TRBJ2-1 | TRBV7-2 | 16 | - | CASSLAGGGFSNEQFF | TGTGCCAGCAGCTTAGCGGGAGGGGGTTTCTCCAATGAGCAGTTCTTC
- | TRBJ1-5 | TRBV12-3/TRBV12-4 | 16 | - | CASSLSAEGGYQPQHF | TGTGCCAGCAGTTTATCCGCCGAGGGGGGGTATCAGCCCCAGCATTTT
few | TRBJ2-1 | TRBV25-1 | 15 | - | CASSEGQGQFGEQFF | TGTGCCAGCAGTGAAGGTCAGGGTCAGTTCGGTGAGCAGTTCTTC
- | TRBJ2-7 | TRBV25-1 | 13 | TRBD2 | CASARDYTYEQYF | TGTGCCAGCGCCCGGGACTATACCTACGAGCAGTACTTC
- | TRBJ1-2 | TRBV5-1 | 14 | - | CASSLGRGGYGYTF | TGCGCCAGCAGCTTGGGCAGGGGCGGCTATGGCTACACCTTC
- | TRBJ2-7 | TRBV6-2/TRBV6-3 | 16 | TRBD2 | CASSYPSGSRPYEQYF | TGTGCCAGCAGTTACCCCAGCGGGAGTCGTCCCTACGAGCAGTACTTC
- | TRBJ2-2 | TRBV6-5 | 16 | TRBD2 | CASSYSGGVSTGELFF | TGTGCCAGCAGTTACTCGGGGGGGGTCAGCACCGGGGAGCTGTTTTTT
few | TRBJ2-3 | TRBV25-1 | 18 | TRBD2 | CASSDSRLAGGPENTQYF | TGTGCCAGCAGTGACTCCAGACTAGCGGGAGGGCCCGAAAATACGCAGTATTTT